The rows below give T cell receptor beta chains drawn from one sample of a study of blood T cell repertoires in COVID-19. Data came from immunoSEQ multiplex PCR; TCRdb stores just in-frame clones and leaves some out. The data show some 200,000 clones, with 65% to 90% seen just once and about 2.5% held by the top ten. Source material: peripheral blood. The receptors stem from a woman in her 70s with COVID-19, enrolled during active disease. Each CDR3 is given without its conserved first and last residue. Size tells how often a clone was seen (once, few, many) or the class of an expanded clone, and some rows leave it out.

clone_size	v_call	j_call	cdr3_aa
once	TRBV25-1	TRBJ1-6	AQTLASPLH
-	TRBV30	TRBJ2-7	AWSSKGAYEQY
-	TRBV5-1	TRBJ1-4	ASSGTGYNEKLF
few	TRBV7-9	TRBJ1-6	ASSLLQGAHNSPLH
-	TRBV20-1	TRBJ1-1	SASNQGGSTEAF
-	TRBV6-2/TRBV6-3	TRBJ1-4	ASSWSGVKLF
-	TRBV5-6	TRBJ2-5	ASSLLGPGDGETQY
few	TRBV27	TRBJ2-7	ASRATVGTSWYEQY
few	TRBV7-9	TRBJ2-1	ASSAPTESNEQF
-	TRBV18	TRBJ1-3	ASSPGGRSGNTIY